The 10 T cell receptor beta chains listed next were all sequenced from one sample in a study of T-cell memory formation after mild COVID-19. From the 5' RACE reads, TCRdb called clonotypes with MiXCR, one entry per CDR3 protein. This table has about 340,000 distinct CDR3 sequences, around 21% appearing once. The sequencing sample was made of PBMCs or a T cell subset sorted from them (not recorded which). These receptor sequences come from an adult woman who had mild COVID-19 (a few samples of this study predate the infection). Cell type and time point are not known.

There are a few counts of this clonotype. CDR3 sequence (DNA): TGTGCCAGCAGCTTAGCCCGGTTAGGTTTATTGGGTCAGCCCCAGCATTTT. Its translation is CASSLARLGLLGQPQHF. The rearrangement links TRBV7-8 to TRBJ1-5, with no clear D. V lost 0 bases and J lost 6, with 18 bases in between. Germline V gives CDR1 SGHVS, CDR2 FQNEAQ. This CDR3 region has 17 residues.

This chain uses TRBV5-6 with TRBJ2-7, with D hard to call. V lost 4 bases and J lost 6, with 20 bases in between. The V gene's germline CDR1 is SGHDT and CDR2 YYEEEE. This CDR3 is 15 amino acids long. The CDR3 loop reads CASSKQTQVISEQYF. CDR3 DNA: TGTGCCAGCAGCAAGCAGACGCAGGTGATATCCGAGCAGTACTTC.

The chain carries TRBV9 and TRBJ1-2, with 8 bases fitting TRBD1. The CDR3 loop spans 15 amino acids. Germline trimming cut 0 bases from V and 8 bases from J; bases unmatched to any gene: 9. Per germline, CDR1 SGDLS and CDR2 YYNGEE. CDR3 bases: TGTGCCAGCAGCGTAGCTCAGCAGGGGGCGTCGGGCTACACCTTC. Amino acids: CASSVAQQGASGYTF.

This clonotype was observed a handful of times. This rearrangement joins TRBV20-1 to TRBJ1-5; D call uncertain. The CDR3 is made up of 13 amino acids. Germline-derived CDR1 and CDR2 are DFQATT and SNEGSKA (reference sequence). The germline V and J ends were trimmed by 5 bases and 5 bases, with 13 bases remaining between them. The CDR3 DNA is TGCAGTGCTCCGGACCGGTGGGATCAGCCCCAGCATTTT. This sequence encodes CSAPDRWDQPQHF.

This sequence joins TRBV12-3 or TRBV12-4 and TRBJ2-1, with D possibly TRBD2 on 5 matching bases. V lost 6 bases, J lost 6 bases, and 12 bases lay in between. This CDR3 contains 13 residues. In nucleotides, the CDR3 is TGTGCCAGCAGCCCTGGACTGCTCAATGAGCAGTTCTTC. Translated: CASSPGLLNEQFF.

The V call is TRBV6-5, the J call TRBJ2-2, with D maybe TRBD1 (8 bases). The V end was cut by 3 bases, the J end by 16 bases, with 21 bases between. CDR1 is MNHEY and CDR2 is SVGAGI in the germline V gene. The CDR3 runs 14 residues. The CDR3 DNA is TGTGCCAGCAGTTATGACAGGGGAGGGAGAGAAGAGTTTTTT. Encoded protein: CASSYDRGGREEFF.

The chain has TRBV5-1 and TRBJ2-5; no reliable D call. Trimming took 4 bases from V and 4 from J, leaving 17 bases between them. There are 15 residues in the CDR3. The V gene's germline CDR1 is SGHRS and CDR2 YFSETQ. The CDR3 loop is CASSTSTSWAETQYF. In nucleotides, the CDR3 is TGCGCCAGCAGCACCTCGACCAGTTGGGCAGAGACCCAGTACTTC.

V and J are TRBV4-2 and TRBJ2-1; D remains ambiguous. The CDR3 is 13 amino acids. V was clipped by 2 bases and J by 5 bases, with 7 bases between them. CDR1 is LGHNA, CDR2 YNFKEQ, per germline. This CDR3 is CASSQLPDNEQFF. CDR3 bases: TGTGCCAGCAGCCAACTACCGGACAATGAGCAGTTCTTC.

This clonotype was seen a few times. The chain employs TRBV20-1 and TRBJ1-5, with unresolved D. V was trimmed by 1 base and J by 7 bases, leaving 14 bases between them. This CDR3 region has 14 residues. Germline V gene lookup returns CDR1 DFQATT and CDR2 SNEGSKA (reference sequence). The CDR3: CSARGGRVGQPQHF. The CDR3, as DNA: TGCAGTGCTAGAGGTGGAAGGGTAGGGCAGCCCCAGCATTTT.

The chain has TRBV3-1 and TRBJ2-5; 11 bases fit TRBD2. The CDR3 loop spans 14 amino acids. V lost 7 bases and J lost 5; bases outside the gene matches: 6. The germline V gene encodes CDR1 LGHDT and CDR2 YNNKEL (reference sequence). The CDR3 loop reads CASNSGGAVETQYF. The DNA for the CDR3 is TGTGCCAGCAATAGCGGGGGGGCCGTGGAGACCCAGTACTTC.